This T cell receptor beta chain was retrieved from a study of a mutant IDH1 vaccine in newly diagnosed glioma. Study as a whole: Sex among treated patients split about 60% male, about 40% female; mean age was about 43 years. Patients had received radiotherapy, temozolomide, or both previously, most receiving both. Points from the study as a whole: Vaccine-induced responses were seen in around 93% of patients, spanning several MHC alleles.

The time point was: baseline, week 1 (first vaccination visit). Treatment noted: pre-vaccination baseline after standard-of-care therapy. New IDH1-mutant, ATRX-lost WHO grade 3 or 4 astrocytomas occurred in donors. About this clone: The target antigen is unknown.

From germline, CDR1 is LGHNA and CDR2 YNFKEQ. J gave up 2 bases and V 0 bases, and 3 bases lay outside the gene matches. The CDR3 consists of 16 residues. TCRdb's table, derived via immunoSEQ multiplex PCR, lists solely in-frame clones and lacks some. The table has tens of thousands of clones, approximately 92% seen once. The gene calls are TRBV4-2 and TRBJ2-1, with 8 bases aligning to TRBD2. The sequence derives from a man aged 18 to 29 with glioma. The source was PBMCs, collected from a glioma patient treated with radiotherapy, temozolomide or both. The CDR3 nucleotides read TGTGCCAGCAGCCAAGATACGGGAGGGGCCTACAATGAGCAGTTCTTC. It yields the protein CASSQDTGGAYNEQFF.